One T cell receptor beta chain is described in this entry. Its specificity is not known. The data were produced by immunoSEQ multiplex PCR, yet TCRdb's version contains in-frame clones alone and is incomplete. Here the sample spans 250,000 to 300,000 clones, around 87% being singletons. Treatment denoted: 15 to 20 received Ad26.COV2.S at low or high dose, single or two shots; a few received placebo; per-sample allocation not given. Samples analyzed were those drawn on day 63 after the first vaccine or placebo injection. This sample was taken from a study of Ad26.COV2.S vaccination and SARS-CoV-2 variants. Germline CDR1 and CDR2: SGHRS and YFSETQ. The CDR3 has 14 residues. Deletions cut 4 bases from V and 4 bases from J, with 13 bases between. Study results and limitations: Compared with placebo recipients, vaccine recipients had higher spike-specific TCR breadth.

The source was peripheral blood, collected in a trial of Ad26.COV2.S vaccine versus placebo. The rearrangement joins TRBV5-1 to TRBJ2-3, with D perhaps TRBD1 or TRBD2 (7 bases each). This clonotype was obtained from a person aged 18-65 years who received the Ad26.COV2.S COVID-19 vaccine or a placebo. CDR3 in DNA: TGCGCCAGCAGCCAGGGGGGGCCGGCAGATACGCAGTATTTT. Protein sequence: CASSQGGPADTQYF. Full variable domain (outside the CDR3, taken from reference TRBV5-1 and TRBJ2-3): KAGVTQTPRYLIKTRGQQVTLSCSPISGHRSVSWYQQTPGQGLQFLFEYFSETQRNKGNFPGRFSGRQFSNSRSEMNVSTLELGDSALYLCASSQGGPADTQYFGPGTRLTVL.